The 5 T cell receptor beta chains below all came from one sample that was sequenced in a study of blood T cells in healthy people across ages. For the second PCR, which ran for about 7 to 12 cycles, a sample-barcoded 5' primer and a J-beta primer mix were used. Each CDR3 protein is one row after TCRdb ran MiXCR on the 5' RACE reads. The table has 1.5 million to 2 million distinct CDR3 sequences, roughly two fifths seen once. Material for sequencing was blood. These receptors originate from a human donor in good health.

This clonotype turned up a few times. V gene TRBV20-1 combines with J gene TRBJ2-4, with D possibly being TRBD1 or TRBD2 (5 bases each). V lost 1 base to trimming and J lost 9 bases, with 22 bases between them. CDR3 size: 16 residues. Per the germline V gene, CDR1 is DFQATT and CDR2 is SNEGSKA (reference sequence). CDR3 sequence (DNA): TGCAGTGCTAGAGTTTCCGGGACCTCCGGAATAGGCATTCAGTACTTC. As protein: CSARVSGTSGIGIQYF.

In its sample, this clonotype was seen a few times. The chain couples TRBV7-2 to TRBJ2-5; either TRBD1 or TRBD2 may supply D (5 bases each). V lost 1 base to trimming and J lost 1 base, with 10 bases between them. Germline V gene data show CDR1 as SGHTA and CDR2 as FQGNSA. The CDR3 extends over 15 amino acids. CDR3 DNA: TGTGCCAGCAGCTTAGGGGGAGACAGCCAAGAGACCCAGTACTTC. Translated: CASSLGGDSQETQYF.

This clonotype has more than one count but fewer than ten. V is TRBV20-1 and J is TRBJ1-1, with unresolved D. CDR1 is DFQATT and CDR2 is SNEGSKA in the germline V gene (reference sequence). The CDR3 runs 11 residues. The V and J ends lost 5 bases and 5 bases respectively, with 9 bases between them. The CDR3 nucleotides read TGCAGTGCTCCCCCTGGGACTGAAGCTTTCTTT. Its translation: CSAPPGTEAFF.

The V and J genes are TRBV7-6 and TRBJ1-2, with 9 bases lining up with TRBD1. Germline trimming cut 4 bases from V and 5 bases from J; bases unmatched to any gene: 20. The germline CDR1 and CDR2 sequences are SGHVS and FNYEAQ. The CDR3 length is 19 residues. The CDR3 coding sequence is TGTGCCAGCAGCTCGGGACCTCCGGGACAGGGTCACTATTCGTATGGCTACACCTTC. Residues: CASSSGPPGQGHYSYGYTF.

This clonotype was detected many times. This rearrangement joins TRBV20-1 to TRBJ1-4; D unclear. CDR3 size: 14 residues. Trimming removed 3 bases from V and 0 bases from J, with 8 bases in between. In germline, CDR1 is DFQATT, CDR2 SNEGSKA (reference sequence). CDR3 region: CSASIGPTNEKLFF. CDR3 nucleotides: TGCAGTGCTAGTATTGGACCAACTAATGAAAAACTGTTTTTT.